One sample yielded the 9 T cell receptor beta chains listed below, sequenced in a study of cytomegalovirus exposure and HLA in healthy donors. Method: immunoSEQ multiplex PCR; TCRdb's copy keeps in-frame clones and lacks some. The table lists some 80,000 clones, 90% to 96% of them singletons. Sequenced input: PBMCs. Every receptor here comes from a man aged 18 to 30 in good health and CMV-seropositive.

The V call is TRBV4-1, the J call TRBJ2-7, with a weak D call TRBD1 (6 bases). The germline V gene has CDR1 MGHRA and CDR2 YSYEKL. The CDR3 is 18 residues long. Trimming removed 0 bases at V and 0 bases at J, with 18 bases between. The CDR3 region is CASSQETRGSPSSYEQYF. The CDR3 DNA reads TGCGCCAGCAGCCAAGAGACCAGGGGCTCTCCGAGCTCCTACGAGCAGTACTTC.

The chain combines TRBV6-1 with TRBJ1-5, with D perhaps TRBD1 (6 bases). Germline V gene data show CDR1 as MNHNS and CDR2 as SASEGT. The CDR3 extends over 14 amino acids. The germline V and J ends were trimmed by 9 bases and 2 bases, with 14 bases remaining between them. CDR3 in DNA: TGTGCCAGTGTCCAGGGGAGAGGCAATCAGCCCCAGCATTTT. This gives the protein CASVQGRGNQPQHF.

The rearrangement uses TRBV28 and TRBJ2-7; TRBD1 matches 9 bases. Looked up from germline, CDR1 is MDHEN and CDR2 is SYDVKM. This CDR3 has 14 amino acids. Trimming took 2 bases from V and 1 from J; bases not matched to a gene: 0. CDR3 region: CASSLGQGSYEQYF. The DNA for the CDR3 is TGTGCCAGCAGTTTAGGACAGGGGTCCTACGAGCAGTACTTC.

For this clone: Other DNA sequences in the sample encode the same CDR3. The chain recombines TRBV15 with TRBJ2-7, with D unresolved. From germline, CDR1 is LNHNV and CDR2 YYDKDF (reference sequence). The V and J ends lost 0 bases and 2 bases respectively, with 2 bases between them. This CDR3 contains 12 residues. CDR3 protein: CATSRDTYEQYF. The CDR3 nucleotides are TGTGCCACCAGCAGAGACACCTACGAGCAGTACTTC.

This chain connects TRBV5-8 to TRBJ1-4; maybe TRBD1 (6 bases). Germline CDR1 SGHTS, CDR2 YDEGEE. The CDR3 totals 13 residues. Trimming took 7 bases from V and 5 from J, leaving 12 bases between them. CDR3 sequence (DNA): TGTGCCAGCGGCCGGGACATGAATGAAAAACTGTTTTTT. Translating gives CASGRDMNEKLFF.

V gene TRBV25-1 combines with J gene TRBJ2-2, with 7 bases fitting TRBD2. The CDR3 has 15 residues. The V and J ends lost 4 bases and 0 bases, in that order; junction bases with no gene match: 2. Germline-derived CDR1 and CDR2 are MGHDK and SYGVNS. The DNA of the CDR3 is TGTGCCAGCAGTGGTACTAGCGCGAACACCGGGGAGCTGTTTTTT. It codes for CASSGTSANTGELFF.

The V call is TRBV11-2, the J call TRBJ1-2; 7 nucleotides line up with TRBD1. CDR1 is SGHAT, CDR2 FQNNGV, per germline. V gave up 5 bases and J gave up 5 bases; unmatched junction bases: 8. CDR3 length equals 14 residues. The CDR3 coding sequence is TGTGCCAGCAGCCCACCTCGGACAGGATATGGCTACACCTTC. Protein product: CASSPPRTGYGYTF.

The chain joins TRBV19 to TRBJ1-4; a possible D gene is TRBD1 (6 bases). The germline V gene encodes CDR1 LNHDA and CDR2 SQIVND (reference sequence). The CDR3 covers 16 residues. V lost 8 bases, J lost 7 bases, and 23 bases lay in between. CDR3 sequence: CASRPAEAGGGEKLFF. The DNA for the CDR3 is TGTGCCAGTCGCCCGGCAGAGGCGGGAGGGGGTGAAAAACTGTTTTTT.

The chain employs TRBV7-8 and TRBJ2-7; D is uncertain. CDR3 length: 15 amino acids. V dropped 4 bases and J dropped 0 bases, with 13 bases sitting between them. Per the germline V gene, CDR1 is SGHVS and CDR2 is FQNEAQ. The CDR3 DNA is TGTGCCAGCAGCTCCTCTCCCGAGAGCTCCTACGAGCAGTACTTC. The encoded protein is CASSSSPESSYEQYF.